The 31 T cell receptor beta chains below were found in one sample sequenced in a study of blood T cell repertoires in COVID-19 (TCRdb year 2020). The library was prepared using the immunoSEQ multiplex PCR assay. Drawn from immuneACCESS, this table holds only the in-frame rearrangements with V and J called that TCRdb kept. Clones are partly lost; checked studies trace under half to an unresolved V gene and leave the rest unexplained. The sample data list 95,000 to 100,000 clones, and around 85% of these were observed just once. Together, the top ten hold approximately 2% of the sample. Sequenced sample: peripheral blood. These receptor sequences come from a woman aged 65 to 85 with active or convalescent COVID-19.

V and J are TRBV5-1 and TRBJ1-1; 7 nucleotides match TRBD1. V was pared by 0 bases and J by 2 bases, with 7 bases of the junction left unmatched. Germline-derived CDR1 and CDR2 are SGHRS and YFSETQ. This CDR3 has 16 amino acids. DNA for the CDR3: TGCGCCAGCAGCTTGGTCTCGGGACAGACCAACACTGAAGCTTTCTTT. This encodes CASSLVSGQTNTEAFF.

The J gene is TRBJ2-2, the V gene TRBV6-6, with D possibly matching TRBD2 (6 bases). The length of the CDR3 is 16 residues. From germline, CDR1 is MNHNY and CDR2 SVGAGI (reference sequence). Trimming took 0 bases from V and 7 from J, leaving 15 bases between them. DNA for the CDR3: TGTGCCAGCAGTTACTCGATGGGACTCAAAGGCGGGGAGCTGTTTTTT. Its protein product is CASSYSMGLKGGELFF.

The chain is built from TRBV9 and TRBJ2-3; D may be TRBD2 (6 bases). Germline V gene sequence: CDR1 SGDLS, CDR2 YYNGEE. Trimming shortened V by 0 bases and J by 6 bases, and 17 bases separated the two germline ends. CDR3 length equals 16 residues. CDR3 coding DNA: TGTGCCAGCAGCGTAGAGTTGACGGGGACTGGCGATACGCAGTATTTT. Translation: CASSVELTGTGDTQYF.

This rearrangement joins TRBV28 to TRBJ1-5, with 8 positions matching TRBD1. Germline CDR1 reads MDHEN; CDR2 reads SYDVKM. CDR3 length equals 16 residues. Trimming took 2 bases from V and 2 from J; bases not matched to a gene: 5. CDR3 nucleotides: TGTGCCAGCAGTTTACGGACAGGGAGAGGCAATCAGCCCCAGCATTTT. It encodes CASSLRTGRGNQPQHF.

CDR3 sequence: CASSLRPGQIYEQYF. CDR3 nucleotides: TGTGCCAGCAGCTTACGTCCGGGACAGATCTACGAGCAGTACTTC. The chain recombines TRBV7-6 with TRBJ2-7, with 7 positions matching TRBD1. The CDR3 covers 15 residues. Germline values: CDR1 SGHVS, CDR2 FNYEAQ. The trim removed 2 bases at V and 3 bases at J, leaving 7 bases unmatched.

This rearrangement joins TRBV5-4 to TRBJ2-7; 7 bases align to TRBD2. The CDR3 has 16 amino acids. From germline, CDR1 is SGHNT and CDR2 YYREEE (reference sequence). V shed 2 bases, J shed 3 bases, and the junction held 11 bases outside the gene matches. CDR3 amino acids: CASSLGGQAGYYEQYF. The CDR3 coding sequence is TGTGCCAGCAGCTTAGGAGGCCAAGCGGGATACTACGAGCAGTACTTC.

The chain recombines TRBV3-1 (or the pseudogene TRBV3-2) with TRBJ2-7, with D maybe TRBD1 (6 bases). The CDR3 is made up of 15 amino acids. V was trimmed by 0 bases and J by 2 bases, leaving 11 bases between them. CDR1 and CDR2 (germline): LGHDT, YNNKEL (reference sequence). The CDR3 DNA reads TGTGCCAGCAGCCAAGACCGGACAGCCACCTACGAGCAGTACTTC. Encoded protein: CASSQDRTATYEQYF.

This chain joins TRBV5-6 and TRBJ2-1, with D unresolved. The V end lost 1 base, the J end lost 0 bases, and 11 bases lay between the germline ends. Germline assignment: CDR1 SGHDT and CDR2 YYEEEE. This CDR3 has 16 amino acids. The CDR3 is CASSLYGSNSYNEQFF. As DNA, the CDR3 is TGTGCCAGCAGCTTGTATGGCTCCAACTCCTACAATGAGCAGTTCTTC.

The V call is TRBV27, the J call TRBJ2-3; the match to TRBD2 covers 11 bases. The V gene end was trimmed by 5 bases and the J gene end by 6 bases; junction bases not matched to a gene: 10. The CDR3 extends over 16 amino acids. Germline lookup yields CDR1 MNHEY and CDR2 SMNVEV (reference sequence). CDR3 DNA sequence: TGTGCCAGCAGTCCGGTAGCGGGGGGGCCGGTGGATACGCAGTATTTT. This encodes CASSPVAGGPVDTQYF.

This chain connects TRBV10-2 to TRBJ2-1; D perhaps matches TRBD2 (6 bases). Trimming cost V 8 bases and J 5 bases, with 19 bases left between them. This CDR3 has 15 residues. Per germline, CDR1 WSHSY and CDR2 SAAADI. CDR3 sequence (DNA): TGCGCCAGCGGGGGGAGGCGGCTAGGGGACAATGAGCAGTTCTTC. Residues: CASGGRRLGDNEQFF.

Written as DNA, the CDR3 is TGTGCCAGCAGCTTAGTCACGCGGGGGGAGTACGAGCAGTACTTC. Translation gives CASSLVTRGEYEQYF. The rearrangement links TRBV7-2 to TRBJ2-7, with 8 bases fitting TRBD2. This CDR3 is built from 15 residues. Germline V CDR1 and CDR2: SGHTA, FQGNSA. V lost 1 base, J lost 4 bases, and 6 bases stayed unmatched.

This clone was seen a single time. This chain uses TRBV6-5 with TRBJ2-6; no firm D call. Germline V gene data show CDR1 as MNHEY and CDR2 as SVGAGI. V was clipped by 10 bases and J by 0 bases, with 13 bases between them. The CDR3 contains 15 residues. CDR3 bases: TGTGCCACAAACCCGAAGAGCTCTGGGGCCAACGTCCTGACTTTC. It specifies CATNPKSSGANVLTF.

This chain's CDR3 is CASSLALLPPQHF. DNA of the CDR3: TGTGCCAGCAGTCTTGCCCTTCTACCACCCCAGCATTTT. The gene calls are TRBV6-2 or TRBV6-3 and TRBJ1-5, with D uncertain. Trimming left V 5 bases short and J 10 bases short, with 15 bases between. Germline V gene sequence: CDR1 MNHEY, CDR2 SVGEGT. This CDR3 comprises 13 residues.

V is TRBV7-2 and J is TRBJ1-1; D not certain. Trimming cost V 3 bases and J 6 bases, with 8 bases left between them. CDR3 length: 12 amino acids. Per germline, CDR1 SGHTA and CDR2 FQGNSA. This CDR3 reads CASSFGRAEAFF. The CDR3 DNA reads as TGTGCCAGCAGCTTCGGGAGGGCTGAAGCTTTCTTT. Complete variable domain (other parts from reference TRBV7-2 and TRBJ1-1): GAGVSQSPSNKVTEKGKDVELRCDPISGHTALYWYRQSLGQGLEFLIYFQGNSAPDKSGLPSDRFSAERTGGSVSTLTIQRTQQEDSAVYLCASSFGRAEAFFGQGTRLTVV.

This chain connects TRBV5-1 to TRBJ1-1; possibly TRBD1 for D (6 bases). CDR3 size: 16 residues. CDR1 and CDR2 (germline): SGHRS, YFSETQ. Trimming stripped 4 bases from V and 1 base from J, with 17 bases between. CDR3 DNA sequence: TGCGCCAGCAGCCTCCGGACAGACCAGCCGAACACTGAAGCTTTCTTT. It yields the protein CASSLRTDQPNTEAFF.

V gene TRBV21-1 combines with J gene TRBJ1-5; no check of the table's D call, TRBD1, against the DNA was made. TRBV21-1 has pseudogene status. The CDR3 consists of 16 residues. CDR3 DNA sequence: TGTGCCAGCAGCAAAGCTTATGACAGGCCCAATCAGCCCCAGCATTTT. Protein product: CASSKAYDRPNQPQHF.

The chain combines TRBV2 with TRBJ2-2, with D tentatively TRBD1 (5 bases). V gave up 6 bases and J gave up 2 bases, with 16 bases separating them. The CDR3 length is 16 residues. Germline V lookup: CDR1 SNHLY, CDR2 FYNNEI. This CDR3 is CASSYQGVPNTGELFF. The CDR3, as DNA: TGTGCCAGCAGCTATCAGGGCGTTCCTAACACCGGGGAGCTGTTTTTT. Full variable domain (remainder filled in from reference TRBV2 and TRBJ2-2): EPEVTQTPSHQVTQMGQEVILRCVPISNHLYFYWYRQILGQKVEFLVSFYNNEISEKSEIFDDQFSVERPDGSNFTLKIRSTKLEDSAMYFCASSYQGVPNTGELFFGEGSRLTVL.

This rearrangement joins TRBV10-1 to TRBJ2-6; 7 nucleotides align to TRBD1. J lost 1 base, V lost 1 base, and 7 bases had no gene match. Germline values: CDR1 WNHNN, CDR2 SYGVQD (reference sequence). The length of the CDR3 is 18 residues. This chain's CDR3 is CASSELDDRDSGANVLTF. As DNA, the CDR3 is TGCGCCAGCAGTGAGTTAGACGACAGGGATTCTGGGGCCAACGTCCTGACTTTC.

The sample holds one count of this clone. This chain uses TRBV9 with TRBJ2-1, with 16 bases that match TRBD2. Germline CDR1 reads SGDLS; CDR2 reads YYNGEE. The CDR3 is 19 amino acids. The V gene end was trimmed by 3 bases and the J gene end by 0 bases; junction bases not matched to a gene: 6. In nucleotides, the CDR3 is TGTGCCAGCAGCGCCGCGGGACTAGCGGGGGGGCCCTCCTACAATGAGCAGTTCTTC. Translated, it gives CASSAAGLAGGPSYNEQFF.

This sequence joins TRBV2 and TRBJ2-2; D possibly corresponds to TRBD1 (6 bases). CDR3 length: 14 residues. Trimming pared 7 bases from V and 3 bases from J, leaving 12 bases between. The germline gives CDR1 SNHLY, CDR2 FYNNEI. The CDR3 nucleotides read TGTGCCAGCACCCTAGGGGGTGACACCGGGGAGCTGTTTTTT. Amino acids: CASTLGGDTGELFF.

The gene calls are TRBV4-3 and TRBJ2-3, with 7 bases fitting TRBD1. Germline CDR1 LGHNA, CDR2 YSLEER. The V segment lost 0 bases and the J segment 10 bases; nucleotides outside the gene matches: 7. The CDR3 totals 14 residues. CDR3 loop: CASSQERDRFPQYF. The CDR3 coding sequence is TGCGCCAGCAGCCAAGAACGGGACAGATTCCCGCAGTATTTT.

The chain has TRBV4-3 and TRBJ2-7; perhaps TRBD1 as D (6 bases). The germline V gene has CDR1 LGHNA and CDR2 YSLEER. With 2 bases removed from V and 3 bases from J, the gap between germline ends came to 26 bases. This CDR3 is built from 19 residues. CDR3: CASSQKIGGARGAGYEQYF. In nucleotides, the CDR3 is TGCGCCAGCAGCCAAAAGATAGGGGGTGCCAGGGGCGCTGGCTACGAGCAGTACTTC.

The chain employs TRBV5-1 and TRBJ2-1; 8 bases match TRBD1. The germline gives CDR1 SGHRS, CDR2 YFSETQ. V trimming: 4 bases; J trimming: 5 bases; junction bases outside the gene matches: 11. The CDR3 has 16 amino acids. DNA for the CDR3: TGCGCCAGCAGCAAGGGACAGGTCGGTTTCGACAATGAGCAGTTCTTC. It specifies CASSKGQVGFDNEQFF.

This chain links TRBV5-6 with TRBJ1-2, with D unresolved. The germline CDR1 and CDR2 sequences are SGHDT and YYEEEE. This CDR3 has 11 residues. V was cut by 3 bases and J by 4 bases, with 4 bases left in between. The DNA of the CDR3 is TGTGCCAGCAGCTATAGCTATGGCTACACCTTC. Protein: CASSYSYGYTF.

The chain employs TRBV7-3 and TRBJ2-1; 11 positions agree with TRBD2. This CDR3 region has 15 residues. V lost 4 bases to trimming and J lost 6 bases; unmatched junction nucleotides: 5. Germline V gene data show CDR1 as SGHTA and CDR2 as FQGTGA. CDR3 residues: CASSSGTSGTNEQFF. The CDR3 nucleotides are TGTGCCAGCAGCTCGGGGACTAGCGGAACCAATGAGCAGTTCTTC.

The chain couples TRBV19 to TRBJ2-1, with 11 bases fitting TRBD2. This CDR3 has 18 residues. Germline values: CDR1 LNHDA, CDR2 SQIVND (reference sequence). V lost 4 bases to trimming and J lost 4 bases; unmatched junction nucleotides: 12. The CDR3 sequence is CASSSLRIGTSGYNEQFF. The DNA of the CDR3 is TGTGCCAGTAGTAGTTTGAGGATCGGGACTAGCGGTTACAATGAGCAGTTCTTC.

V and J are TRBV6-2 or TRBV6-3 and TRBJ1-5; 7 positions match TRBD1. Per the germline V gene, CDR1 is MNHEY and CDR2 is SVGEGT. V lost 5 bases to trimming and J lost 8 bases; unmatched junction nucleotides: 0. The CDR3 runs to 11 residues. The CDR3 DNA reads as TGTGCCAGCAGTGACAGGGAGCCCCAGCATTTT. The encoded protein is CASSDREPQHF.

The rearrangement uses TRBV9 and TRBJ2-3, with 8 bases fitting TRBD2. The CDR3 runs to 16 residues. Germline V gene data show CDR1 as SGDLS and CDR2 as YYNGEE. After removal of 2 bases from V and 3 bases from J, the junction contained 8 bases not matched to a gene. CDR3 in amino acids: CASSVSPGGPTDTQYF. In DNA form, the CDR3 reads TGTGCCAGCAGCGTGAGCCCGGGGGGGCCAACAGATACGCAGTATTTT.

The DNA of the CDR3 is TGCGCCAGCAGCCTATCCCAGGGTAGCGGTGAAAAACTGTTTTTT. As protein: CASSLSQGSGEKLFF. This rearrangement joins TRBV5-1 to TRBJ1-4; possibly TRBD1 for D (5 bases). CDR3 size: 15 residues. Germline V gene data show CDR1 as SGHRS and CDR2 as YFSETQ. V gave up 4 bases and J gave up 7 bases, with 17 bases separating them.

The chain recombines TRBV7-2 with TRBJ2-1; D remains unclear. V was shortened by 3 bases and J by 5 bases, with 8 bases between the two germline ends. Germline CDR1 reads SGHTA; CDR2 reads FQGNSA. The CDR3 has 13 amino acids. The CDR3 loop is CASSFSANNEQFF. The CDR3 bases are TGTGCCAGCAGCTTTTCAGCGAACAATGAGCAGTTCTTC.

The V gene is TRBV4-3, the J gene TRBJ1-1; D is uncertain. CDR1 and CDR2 from the germline V gene are LGHNA and YSLEER. V was pared by 1 base and J by 0 bases, with 6 bases between. This CDR3 comprises 14 residues. The CDR3 here is CASSQAGMNTEAFF. In nucleotides, the CDR3 is TGCGCCAGCAGCCAAGCCGGGATGAACACTGAAGCTTTCTTT.